These 16 T cell receptor beta chains came from one sample sequenced in a study of T cells in lung cancer brain metastases (dated by TCRdb to between 2017 and 2018). The protocol used for the library was the immunoSEQ multiplex PCR assay. The table comes from immuneACCESS by way of TCRdb, which keeps in-frame sequences with V and J called. Part of the clones is missing from these tables; in studies checked, under half for an unresolved V gene and the rest for unknown reasons. Across this sample there are about 4,200 clones, with over 85% seen only once. About 8% of the sample belongs to the ten largest clones. The sample taken for sequencing was tumor tissue from the primary lung tumor. This sample's cell subset or site label indicates: primary lung cancer lesion. These receptors all come from a man aged 55-75 years with non-small cell lung cancer.

V usage is TRBV5-1 and J usage is TRBJ2-7, with 9 positions matching TRBD1. Germline CDR1 reads SGHRS; CDR2 reads YFSETQ. CDR3 length: 13 residues. Trimming removed 5 bases from V and 6 bases from J; junction bases left unmatched: 6. The CDR3 reads CASSFNRGLEQYF. Written as DNA, the CDR3 is TGCGCCAGCAGTTTCAACAGGGGGCTCGAGCAGTACTTC.

This clone was counted once. This chain connects TRBV7-3 to TRBJ2-7; TRBD1 agrees at 12 bases. The germline V gene has CDR1 SGHTA and CDR2 FQGTGA. The CDR3 runs 17 residues. V shed 8 bases, J shed 1 base, and the junction held 12 bases outside the gene matches. In nucleotides, the CDR3 is TGTGCCAGCGGCTCTGGGACAGGGGGCCCCGGATCCTACGAGCAGTACTTC. This gives the protein CASGSGTGGPGSYEQYF. The variable domain in full, with the rest retrieved from reference TRBV7-3 and TRBJ2-7, is GAGVSQTPSNKVTEKGKYVELRCDPISGHTALYWYRQSLGQGPEFLIYFQGTGAADDSGLPNDRFFAVRPEGSVSTLKIQRTERGDSAVYLCASGSGTGGPGSYEQYFGPGTRLTVT.

The chain links TRBV7-9 to TRBJ1-2, with a tentative D call TRBD1 (5 bases). CDR3 length equals 12 residues. V lost 4 bases and J lost 6, with 9 bases in between. Germline V lookup: CDR1 SEHNR, CDR2 FQNEAQ (reference sequence). CDR3 sequence: CASSYLGDGYTF. The CDR3 DNA sequence: TGTGCCAGCAGCTATTTGGGGGATGGCTACACCTTC.

This chain joins TRBV6-6 and TRBJ2-3, with 8 nucleotides matching TRBD2. The ends lost 2 bases at V and 0 bases at J; junction bases unmatched: 4. CDR3 size: 16 residues. CDR1 and CDR2 from the germline V gene are MNHNY and SVGAGI (reference sequence). The CDR3 DNA sequence: TGTGCCAGCAGTTACGGGGGCGGGGGGAGCACAGATACGCAGTATTTT. Amino acid sequence: CASSYGGGGSTDTQYF.

V gene TRBV6-5 combines with J gene TRBJ2-5; 8 bases fit TRBD1. CDR3 length equals 15 residues. CDR1 is MNHEY and CDR2 is SVGAGI in the germline V gene. V gave up 0 bases and J gave up 5 bases; unmatched junction bases: 5. The CDR3 here is CASSYSQGAGETQYF. The CDR3 DNA follows: TGTGCCAGCAGTTACTCCCAGGGGGCAGGGGAGACCCAGTACTTC.

The chain has TRBV5-3 and TRBJ1-5; tentative D call: TRBD1 (6 bases). TRBV5-3 falls under the ORF class, with uncertain function. V lost 2 bases to trimming and J lost 6 bases, with 27 bases between them. The CDR3 consists of 19 residues. CDR3 nucleotides: TGTGCCAGAAGCTTAACCCCCGACAGGCGACGAGCCCTGGCTCAGCCCCAGCATTTT. Residues: CARSLTPDRRRALAQPQHF.

The V call is TRBV4-3, the J call TRBJ2-3; 10 nucleotides match TRBD1. The V gene's germline CDR1 is LGHNA and CDR2 YSLEER. The V gene end was trimmed by 4 bases and the J gene end by 3 bases; junction bases not matched to a gene: 10. CDR3 size: 17 residues. The CDR3 sequence is CASSPQWTGGATDTQYF. Written as DNA, the CDR3 is TGCGCCAGCAGCCCTCAGTGGACAGGGGGAGCGACAGATACGCAGTATTTT.

The V and J genes are TRBV6-1 and TRBJ1-5; D is perhaps TRBD1 (5 bases). Germline V gene data show CDR1 as MNHNS and CDR2 as SASEGT. This CDR3 comprises 13 residues. V dropped 9 bases and J dropped 4 bases, with 13 bases sitting between them. In nucleotides, the CDR3 is TGTGCCAGTGTACCGGGGGGTAATCAGCCCCAGCATTTT. It codes for CASVPGGNQPQHF.

The genes are TRBV27 and TRBJ2-2; D remains ambiguous. Germline values: CDR1 MNHEY, CDR2 SMNVEV (reference sequence). V shed 5 bases and J shed 3 bases, with 4 bases lying between them. The CDR3 totals 12 residues. CDR3 region: CASSIYTGELFF. The CDR3, as DNA: TGTGCCAGCAGTATCTACACCGGGGAGCTGTTTTTT.

The V gene is TRBV7-9, the J gene TRBJ1-4, with D hard to call. CDR3 length equals 16 residues. Germline V CDR1 and CDR2: SEHNR, FQNEAQ (reference sequence). V was cut by 0 bases and J by 2 bases, with 10 bases left in between. For the CDR3, the DNA is TGTGCCAGCAGCTTAGCAGGGATCGGCACTAATGAAAAACTGTTTTTT. It codes for CASSLAGIGTNEKLFF.

The chain couples TRBV7-9 to TRBJ1-5, with 8 bases matching TRBD1. The germline V gene encodes CDR1 SEHNR and CDR2 FQNEAQ (reference sequence). The CDR3 is made up of 15 amino acids. The J segment lost 7 bases and the V segment lost 1 base, leaving 6 bases of the junction unmatched. The CDR3 reads CASSLGTGRGQPQHF. The CDR3 DNA is TGTGCCAGCAGCTTAGGGACAGGGAGAGGGCAGCCCCAGCATTTT.

The chain uses TRBV27 and TRBJ1-1, with D unresolved. V was clipped by 5 bases and J by 0 bases, with 10 bases between them. CDR1 and CDR2 (germline): MNHEY, SMNVEV (reference sequence). This CDR3 contains 14 residues. As DNA, the CDR3 is TGTGCCAGCAGTCTTTCGACCTTGAACACTGAAGCTTTCTTT. Translation: CASSLSTLNTEAFF.

The chain carries TRBV5-1 and TRBJ2-3, with a possible D match to TRBD2 (6 bases). The CDR3 totals 16 residues. Germline V lookup: CDR1 SGHRS, CDR2 YFSETQ. Trimming left V 3 bases short and J 0 bases short, with 14 bases between. CDR3 in amino acids: CASSSPGDQSTDTQYF. The DNA of the CDR3 is TGCGCCAGCAGCTCCCCGGGGGACCAGAGCACAGATACGCAGTATTTT.

The chain joins TRBV19 to TRBJ2-2, with TRBD1 identical over 7 bases. The junction had 5 bases not matched to a gene; V was cut back by 9 bases and J by 4 bases. The germline gives CDR1 LNHDA, CDR2 SQIVND (reference sequence). The CDR3 loop spans 13 amino acids. This CDR3 reads CASRRQGTGELFF. As DNA, the CDR3 is TGTGCCAGCAGACGACAGGGCACCGGGGAGCTGTTTTTT. The full variable domain, completed using reference TRBV19 and TRBJ2-2, is DGGITQSPKYLFRKEGQNVTLSCEQNLNHDAMYWYRQDPGQGLRLIYYSQIVNDFQKGDIAEGYSVSREKKESFPLTVTSAQKNPTAFYLCASRRQGTGELFFGEGSRLTVL.

V gene TRBV18 combines with J gene TRBJ2-1, with 8 bases identical to TRBD2. The CDR3 has 18 residues. Germline V gene lookup returns CDR1 KGHSH and CDR2 LQKENI. The junction had 16 bases not matched to a gene; V was cut back by 3 bases and J by 6 bases. The CDR3 DNA is TGTGCCAGCTCACCGGTCGGACTAACGGGAGGGTTTGTCAATGAGCAGTTCTTC. This codes for CASSPVGLTGGFVNEQFF.

The rearrangement uses TRBV4-3 and TRBJ2-7; tentative D call: TRBD1 (7 bases). Germline-derived CDR1 and CDR2 are LGHNA and YSLEER. Trimming stripped 0 bases from V and 7 bases from J, with 19 bases between. CDR3 length equals 16 residues. The CDR3 sequence is CASSQEVQGGSGEQYF. The CDR3 DNA follows: TGCGCCAGCAGCCAAGAGGTCCAGGGGGGTTCCGGGGAGCAGTACTTC.